The 14 T cell receptor beta chains given below trace back to one sample, sequenced in a study of blood T cell repertoires in COVID-19 (dated by TCRdb to between 2020 and 2021). Libraries were made using the immunoSEQ multiplex PCR assay. TCRdb took this table from immuneACCESS and kept in-frame rearrangements with V and J called. Such tables lack part of the clones; where checked against another copy, unresolved V genes explain under half of the gap, and the rest is unexplained. The sample table lists around 250,000 clones, around 80% of them with a count of one. Approximately 15% of the sample belongs to the ten largest clones. Sequencing was carried out using PBMCs or T cells enriched from blood (not recorded which). The receptors originated from a man aged 40-49 years who had recovered from COVID-19.

Here the CDR3 reads CASRIQGNNSPLHF. The CDR3 DNA reads as TGTGCCAGCCGAATACAGGGTAACAATTCACCCCTCCACTTT. This chain joins TRBV3-1 (or the pseudogene TRBV3-2) and TRBJ1-6; D is perhaps TRBD1 (6 bases). In germline, CDR1 is LGHDT, CDR2 YNNKEL (reference sequence). Trimming removed 8 bases from V and 7 bases from J, with 15 bases in between. The CDR3 length is 14 residues.

In this sample, this clone turned up a few times. The chain couples TRBV20-1 to TRBJ1-2; possibly TRBD1 for D (5 bases). The CDR3 totals 12 residues. V gave up 3 bases and J gave up 4 bases, with 9 bases separating them. In germline, CDR1 is DFQATT, CDR2 SNEGSKA (reference sequence). CDR3 protein: CSASAGGYGYTF. As DNA, the CDR3 is TGCAGTGCTAGTGCGGGGGGCTATGGCTACACCTTC.

The sample holds a few counts of this clone. The chain joins TRBV6-5 to TRBJ1-6; tentative D call: TRBD1 (5 bases). The CDR3 runs to 15 residues. Trimming shortened V by 6 bases and J by 3 bases, and 12 bases separated the two germline ends. Germline V gives CDR1 MNHEY, CDR2 SVGAGI. The CDR3 nucleotides are TGTGCCAGCAGCCCAGGGTTTATCTATAATTCACCCCTCCACTTT. Its protein is CASSPGFIYNSPLHF.

The J gene is TRBJ2-7, the V gene TRBV4-2, with TRBD2 matching 9 bases. V shed 1 base and J 3 bases; nucleotides not matched to a gene: 16. The germline gives CDR1 LGHNA, CDR2 YNFKEQ. CDR3 length: 19 amino acids. The chain's CDR3 is CASSQGRGLAGSWGYEQYF. CDR3 DNA sequence: TGTGCCAGCAGCCAAGGGCGCGGGCTAGCGGGATCTTGGGGCTACGAGCAGTACTTC.

The rearrangement links TRBV15 to TRBJ1-2; 11 bases are shared with TRBD1. This CDR3 contains 14 residues. Trimming cost V 3 bases and J 7 bases; bases outside gene matches: 4. Germline loops: CDR1 LNHNV, CDR2 YYDKDF (reference sequence). Here the CDR3 DNA reads TGTGCCACCAGCAGGGACAGGGGGCTGGGTGGCTACACCTTC. Translating it yields CATSRDRGLGGYTF.

The chain employs TRBV7-2 and TRBJ1-5; the D gene is possibly TRBD1 (6 bases). Trimming cost V 2 bases and J 7 bases, with 12 bases left between them. Germline CDR1 reads SGHTA; CDR2 reads FQGNSA. This CDR3 comprises 14 residues. The CDR3 region is CASSLQQGEQPQHF. For the CDR3, the DNA is TGTGCCAGCAGCTTACAACAGGGAGAACAGCCCCAGCATTTT.

The chain links TRBV18 to TRBJ1-2; D is perhaps TRBD1 (6 bases). Between the trimmed V and J ends, which lost 6 bases and 7 bases, there was a span of 15 bases. Germline values: CDR1 KGHSH, CDR2 LQKENI. CDR3 size: 13 residues. The CDR3 loop reads CASSRDILSGYTF. CDR3 coding DNA: TGTGCCAGCTCTCGGGACATACTTTCTGGCTACACCTTC.

In this sample, this clone turned up a few times. This chain uses TRBV24-1 with TRBJ2-1, with D tentatively TRBD2 (7 bases). Trimming stripped 10 bases from V and 9 bases from J, with 12 bases between. Germline V gene sequence: CDR1 KGHDR, CDR2 SFDVKD. The CDR3 covers 11 residues. DNA for the CDR3: TGTGCCACTTGGGAGGGGGGTGAGCAGTTCTTC. Encoded protein: CATWEGGEQFF.

V gene TRBV19 combines with J gene TRBJ1-1; 9 positions match TRBD1. Looked up from germline, CDR1 is LNHDA and CDR2 is SQIVND (reference sequence). The CDR3 consists of 15 residues. V lost 3 bases to trimming and J lost 4 bases; unmatched junction nucleotides: 6. CDR3 protein: CASSILRTGATEAFF. For the CDR3, the DNA is TGTGCCAGTAGTATTCTCAGGACAGGGGCCACTGAAGCTTTCTTT.

The chain carries TRBV6-1 and TRBJ1-2; no firm D call. This CDR3 comprises 14 residues. CDR1 and CDR2 (germline): MNHNS, SASEGT. V lost 3 bases, J lost 6 bases, and 14 bases lay in between. The CDR3: CASSDTGSRDGYTF. The CDR3, as DNA: TGTGCCAGCAGTGACACCGGGTCGCGCGATGGCTACACCTTC.

This rearrangement joins TRBV5-4 to TRBJ2-7; unclear D gene. The CDR3 runs 13 residues. V dropped 4 bases and J dropped 7 bases, with 15 bases sitting between them. Germline CDR1 reads SGHNT; CDR2 reads YYREEE (reference sequence). This CDR3 reads CASSTSPDTEQYF. In DNA, the CDR3 is TGTGCCAGCAGCACCTCACCCGACACAGAGCAGTACTTC.

The table lists this clone with a few counts. The genes are TRBV9 and TRBJ2-3, with TRBD2 as a possible D gene (6 bases). This CDR3 has 15 residues. Trimming removed 7 bases from V and 0 bases from J, with 15 bases in between. Germline V gene data show CDR1 as SGDLS and CDR2 as YYNGEE. CDR3 protein: CASGTGAPSTDTQYF. DNA of the CDR3: TGTGCCAGCGGCACGGGAGCTCCTAGCACAGATACGCAGTATTTT.

The rearrangement joins TRBV12-3 or TRBV12-4 to TRBJ1-1, with 9 bases aligning to TRBD1. CDR3 length equals 13 residues. J gave up 6 bases and V 6 bases, and 5 bases lay outside the gene matches. CDR3 residues: CASSWTGAPEAFF. The CDR3 region has the DNA TGTGCCAGCAGCTGGACAGGGGCCCCTGAAGCTTTCTTT.

The V call is TRBV7-9, the J call TRBJ2-1; TRBD2 matches at 8 bases. The V gene's germline CDR1 is SEHNR and CDR2 FQNEAQ (reference sequence). The CDR3 runs 15 residues. Trimming removed 1 base from V and 4 bases from J; junction bases left unmatched: 3. The CDR3 spells CASSLVLAGYNEQFF. CDR3 bases: TGTGCCAGCAGCTTAGTGCTAGCGGGTTACAATGAGCAGTTCTTC.